These 27 T cell receptor beta chains were all obtained from the same sample, sequenced in a study of blood T cell repertoires in COVID-19. Data came from immunoSEQ multiplex PCR; TCRdb stores just in-frame clones and leaves some out. This repertoire shows more than 90,000 clones, 86% found once; its top ten account for 4% to 5%. The sample consisted of peripheral blood. Every receptor here comes from a man aged 40-50 years with acute or convalescent COVID-19.

The chain combines TRBV6-4 with TRBJ2-1; perhaps TRBD1 as D (6 bases). Per germline, CDR1 MRHNA and CDR2 SNTAGT. CDR3 length: 15 residues. The V end was cut by 4 bases, the J end by 1 base, with 11 bases between. CDR3 nucleotides: TGTGCCAGCAGTGGGGACAAAGGTTCCTACAATGAGCAGTTCTTC. It is translated as CASSGDKGSYNEQFF.

This clone was recorded once. CDR3 DNA sequence: TGTGCCAGCAGAGGGAAGGACAGGGGGTTTCAGGCTTTCTTT. Translation: CASRGKDRGFQAFF. The chain is built from TRBV2 and TRBJ1-1; 10 nucleotides agree with TRBD1. V lost 6 bases, J lost 11 bases, and 12 bases stayed unmatched. CDR1 and CDR2 from the germline V gene are SNHLY and FYNNEI. This CDR3 is 14 amino acids long.

This sequence joins TRBV21-1 and TRBJ1-4; the D call TRBD1 from the table was never checked on the DNA. TRBV21-1 is an annotated pseudogene. There are 16 residues in the CDR3. The CDR3 DNA follows: TGTGCCAGCAGCCAGGCCCAGGGGGCCTCGGGTGAAAAACTGTTTTTT. Amino acids: CASSQAQGASGEKLFF.

The count of this clone is one. The chain is built from TRBV4-3 and TRBJ2-2; 9 bases match TRBD2. The CDR3 spans 17 residues. J was trimmed by 0 bases and V by 0 bases; bases with no gene match: 2. Germline CDR1 LGHNA, CDR2 YSLEER. CDR3 loop: CASSQDIAGANTGELFF. DNA for the CDR3: TGCGCCAGCAGCCAAGATATAGCGGGGGCGAACACCGGGGAGCTGTTTTTT.

The chain joins TRBV11-2 to TRBJ2-7, with 9 bases aligning to TRBD2. CDR1 is SGHAT and CDR2 is FQNNGV in the germline V gene. V was pared by 1 base and J by 4 bases, with 11 bases of the junction left unmatched. The CDR3 runs to 17 residues. CDR3 sequence: CASSLGSGSSGIYEQYF. CDR3 bases: TGTGCCAGCAGCTTAGGATCTGGGTCTAGCGGGATTTACGAGCAGTACTTC.

The chain carries TRBV9 and TRBJ2-2; D remains ambiguous. This CDR3 has 13 residues. V was pared by 0 bases and J by 4 bases, with 4 bases between. Germline V CDR1 and CDR2: SGDLS, YYNGEE. The CDR3 DNA sequence: TGTGCCAGCAGCGTAGTTAGCACCGGGGAGCTGTTTTTT. Translation: CASSVVSTGELFF.

The chain links TRBV5-5 to TRBJ2-7; maybe TRBD2 (6 bases). V lost 0 bases, J lost 4 bases, and 14 bases lay in between. CDR1 and CDR2 (germline): SGHKS, YYEKEE (reference sequence). The CDR3 spans 15 residues. CDR3: CASSLALAQSYEQYF. Written as DNA, the CDR3 is TGTGCCAGCAGCTTGGCTCTAGCGCAGTCTTACGAGCAGTACTTC. The full variable domain, in which reference TRBV5-5 and TRBJ2-7 provide the parts outside the CDR3, is DAGVTQSPTHLIKTRGQQVTLRCSPISGHKSVSWYQQVLGQGPQFIFQYYEKEERGRGNFPDRFSARQFPNYSSELNVNALLLGDSALYLCASSLALAQSYEQYFGPGTRLTVT.

The genes are TRBV29-1 and TRBJ1-5; D is unresolved. Germline lookup yields CDR1 SQVTM and CDR2 ANQGSEA. Trimming pared 4 bases from V and 6 bases from J, leaving 13 bases between. This CDR3 is 13 amino acids long. CDR3 amino acids: CSVGGEWGQPQHF. CDR3 nucleotides: TGCAGCGTTGGCGGGGAATGGGGTCAGCCCCAGCATTTT. Together with reference TRBV29-1 and TRBJ1-5, the CDR3 gives the full variable domain: SAVISQKPSRDICQRGTSLTIQCQVDSQVTMMFWYRQQPGQSLTLIATANQGSEATYESGFVIDKFPISRPNLTFSTLTVSNMSPEDSSIYLCSVGGEWGQPQHFGDGTRLSIL.

This chain uses TRBV10-3 with TRBJ2-5, with 11 bases fitting TRBD2. In germline, CDR1 is ENHRY, CDR2 SYGVKD. Trimming cost V 6 bases and J 1 base; bases outside gene matches: 7. The CDR3 runs to 16 residues. The CDR3 region has the DNA TGTGCCATCAGATCTAGCGGGGGGAGAACCCAAGAGACCCAGTACTTC. Protein sequence: CAIRSSGGRTQETQYF.

This clone was detected only once. V gene TRBV10-2 combines with J gene TRBJ2-7, with 9 bases aligning to TRBD2. The trim removed 0 bases at V and 0 bases at J, leaving 15 bases unmatched. The CDR3 loop spans 20 amino acids. Germline CDR1 WSHSY, CDR2 SAAADI. The CDR3 DNA follows: TGCGCCAGCAGTGAGTCGGGGAGGAGCCTAGCTAGCGGGAACTCCTACGAGCAGTACTTC. Amino acids: CASSESGRSLASGNSYEQYF.

This chain links TRBV19 with TRBJ1-1; D gene uncertain. Germline CDR1 reads LNHDA; CDR2 reads SQIVND (reference sequence). The CDR3 is 12 amino acids. With 3 bases removed from V and 11 bases from J, the gap between germline ends came to 13 bases. CDR3 bases: TGTGCCAGTAGTATTTCGCGGGAGGAGGCTTTCTTT. As protein: CASSISREEAFF.

The rearrangement joins TRBV18 to TRBJ1-1; D uncertain. The germline CDR1 and CDR2 sequences are KGHSH and LQKENI. This CDR3 region has 14 residues. Deletions cut 4 bases from V and 4 bases from J, with 13 bases between. The CDR3, as DNA: TGTGCCAGCTCACTCGACATTCAGACCACTGAAGCTTTCTTT. Amino acids: CASSLDIQTTEAFF. The complete variable domain, with remaining parts taken from reference TRBV18 and TRBJ1-1, reads NAGVMQNPRHLVRRRGQEARLRCSPMKGHSHVYWYRQLPEEGLKFMVYLQKENIIDESGMPKERFSAEFPKEGPSILRIQQVVRGDSAAYFCASSLDIQTTEAFFGQGTRLTVV.

The chain carries TRBV6-2 or TRBV6-3 and TRBJ2-7, with a possible D match to TRBD1 (5 bases). The CDR3 covers 15 residues. Looked up from germline, CDR1 is MNHEY and CDR2 is SVGEGT. V was shortened by 2 bases and J by 0 bases, with 11 bases between the two germline ends. CDR3 sequence reads: CASSYVPDTSYEQYF. For the CDR3, the DNA is TGTGCCAGCAGTTACGTCCCGGACACCTCCTACGAGCAGTACTTC.

V gene TRBV3-1 (or the pseudogene TRBV3-2) combines with J gene TRBJ1-5; a weak D match, TRBD1 (5 bases). The CDR3 has 18 amino acids. Between the trimmed V and J ends, which lost 3 bases and 0 bases, there was a span of 18 bases. The germline V gene has CDR1 LGHDT and CDR2 YNNKEL (reference sequence). The CDR3 DNA sequence: TGTGCCAGCAGCCATCGTCCGCCGGGACTTAATAGCAATCAGCCCCAGCATTTT. Translated: CASSHRPPGLNSNQPQHF.

CDR3 DNA: TGTGCCAGCAGCGTAGCTCAGGGAACCGAGCAGTACTTC. Amino acids: CASSVAQGTEQYF. The chain combines TRBV9 with TRBJ2-7; possible D gene TRBD1, 5 bases. The germline gives CDR1 SGDLS, CDR2 YYNGEE. This CDR3 is built from 13 residues. V was pared by 0 bases and J by 6 bases, with 10 bases between.

The chain has TRBV10-3 and TRBJ1-3; 7 bases line up with TRBD1. Unmatched junction bases numbered 9, after V lost 7 bases and J lost 0 bases. Germline V gene data show CDR1 as ENHRY and CDR2 as SYGVKD. The CDR3 spans 16 residues. CDR3: CAITNVQGPSGNTIYF. CDR3 nucleotides: TGTGCCATCACCAACGTACAGGGGCCCTCTGGAAACACCATATATTTT.

This rearrangement joins TRBV30 to TRBJ2-3; TRBD1 matches 8 bases. V trimming: 2 bases; J trimming: 6 bases; junction bases outside the gene matches: 7. The V gene's germline CDR1 is GTSNPN and CDR2 SVGIG (reference sequence). CDR3 size: 14 residues. The CDR3: CAWSLGQGADTQYF. In DNA form, the CDR3 reads TGTGCCTGGAGTCTCGGACAGGGAGCGGATACGCAGTATTTT. The whole variable domain, remainder taken from reference TRBV30 and TRBJ2-3, is SQTIHQWPATLVQPVGSPLSLECTVEGTSNPNLYWYRQAAGRGLQLLFYSVGIGQISSEVPQNLSASRPQDRQFILSSKKLLLSDSGFYLCAWSLGQGADTQYFGPGTRLTVL.

This chain connects TRBV3-1 (or the pseudogene TRBV3-2) to TRBJ2-7, with a weak D call TRBD2 (5 bases). V was trimmed by 2 bases and J by 6 bases, leaving 11 bases between them. Germline V CDR1 and CDR2: LGHDT, YNNKEL (reference sequence). This CDR3 has 13 residues. The CDR3 loop reads CASSQPGLIEQYF. The CDR3 nucleotides read TGTGCCAGCAGCCAACCCGGACTGATCGAGCAGTACTTC.

The chain joins TRBV7-2 to TRBJ1-2; D perhaps matches TRBD1 (6 bases). Germline V gene lookup returns CDR1 SGHTA and CDR2 FQGNSA. Trimming stripped 7 bases from V and 6 bases from J, with 18 bases between. This CDR3 region has 14 residues. In nucleotides, the CDR3 is TGTGCCAGCATCGCTCGGATACAGGGCAATGGCTACACCTTC. Amino acids: CASIARIQGNGYTF.

V gene TRBV18 combines with J gene TRBJ2-3, with D perhaps TRBD1 (6 bases). Germline-derived CDR1 and CDR2 are KGHSH and LQKENI. The V end was cut by 6 bases, the J end by 3 bases, with 10 bases between. There are 13 residues in the CDR3. CDR3 DNA sequence: TGTGCCAGCTCTCTCACAGGGACAGATACGCAGTATTTT. This sequence encodes CASSLTGTDTQYF.

V usage is TRBV19 and J usage is TRBJ1-1; weak D call: TRBD1 (6 bases). The V end lost 3 bases, the J end lost 0 bases, and 14 bases lay between the germline ends. CDR3 size: 16 residues. CDR1 and CDR2 (germline): LNHDA, SQIVND (reference sequence). CDR3 DNA sequence: TGTGCCAGTAGTATTGAGCAGGGGAGAATGAACACTGAAGCTTTCTTT. Protein sequence: CASSIEQGRMNTEAFF.

This clone was detected once. This chain joins TRBV10-3 and TRBJ1-1; perhaps TRBD1 as D (6 bases). This CDR3 is built from 14 residues. Germline V lookup: CDR1 ENHRY, CDR2 SYGVKD. Trimming took off 0 bases at V and 1 base at J, with 6 bases between the two ends. CDR3 in amino acids: CAISESDRNTEAFF. The DNA of the CDR3 is TGTGCCATCAGTGAGTCGGACAGGAACACTGAAGCTTTCTTT.

This clone was seen a few times. This chain uses TRBV21-1 with TRBJ1-2. TRBV21-1 is an annotated pseudogene. This CDR3 has 13 residues. The CDR3 DNA sequence: TGTGCCAGCGGGGTCCGGGGGTTGAGGCGCTACACCTTC. This translates into CASGVRGLRRYTF.

This chain joins TRBV18 and TRBJ2-5, with TRBD1 matching over 8 bases. The CDR3 sequence is 13 residues long. V shed 4 bases and J 4 bases; nucleotides not matched to a gene: 2. The germline CDR1 and CDR2 sequences are KGHSH and LQKENI. CDR3 nucleotides: TGTGCCAGCTCACAAGGACAGGGAGAGACCCAGTACTTC. This gives the protein CASSQGQGETQYF.

The rearrangement joins TRBV3-1 (or the pseudogene TRBV3-2) to TRBJ1-3, with TRBD1 identical over 10 bases. The germline CDR1 and CDR2 sequences are LGHDT and YNNKEL (reference sequence). V shed 2 bases, J shed 9 bases, and the junction held 7 bases outside the gene matches. The CDR3 has 15 amino acids. The CDR3 sequence is CASSQPGQGLGTIYF. DNA for the CDR3: TGTGCCAGCAGCCAACCGGGACAGGGGCTCGGCACCATATATTTT.

The J gene is TRBJ1-6, the V gene TRBV7-9; D call uncertain. The germline gives CDR1 SEHNR, CDR2 FQNEAQ (reference sequence). CDR3 size: 13 residues. Trimming pared 1 base from V and 10 bases from J, leaving 8 bases between. CDR3 region: CASSLGGESPLHF. CDR3 DNA: TGTGCCAGCAGCTTAGGGGGAGAATCACCCCTCCACTTT.

The V call is TRBV1, the J call TRBJ2-1; TRBD2 is the table's D call and was not checked against the DNA. TRBV1 represents a pseudogene. This CDR3 is 17 amino acids long. The CDR3, as DNA: TGCACCAGCAGCCAAGATGAGGTAGCGGGAGCGAACAATGAGCAGTTCTTC. Amino acid sequence: CTSSQDEVAGANNEQFF.